This TCR beta chain was sequenced in a study of blood T cell repertoires in COVID-19. Study context: The United States, Italy and Spain were the sources of the acute and convalescent COVID-19 samples. T cells, B-cell-depleted T cells, or PBMCs supplied cDNA or gDNA.

Trimming took off 2 bases at V and 9 bases at J, with 19 bases between the two ends. The germline V gene has CDR1 MNHEY and CDR2 SVGAGI. CDR3 length equals 15 residues. In the original processing: Nucleated cell counts were estimated from reference gene primer amplification. Profiled with immunoSEQ multiplex PCR; TCRdb holds only in-frame clones, not every one. That table supplies the V and J calls and clone size; D and trimming were determined from the DNA. The table includes some 120,000 clones, 88% detected once. This receptor was taken from a human donor in a cohort sampled during active COVID-19. The rearrangement joins TRBV6-5 to TRBJ2-5, with D possibly TRBD2 on 5 matching bases. Material for sequencing was peripheral blood. CDR3 bases: TGTGCCAGCAGTTACGGACGAGAGGAGCCGAGGGCCCAGTACTTC. Its translation: CASSYGREEPRAQYF.